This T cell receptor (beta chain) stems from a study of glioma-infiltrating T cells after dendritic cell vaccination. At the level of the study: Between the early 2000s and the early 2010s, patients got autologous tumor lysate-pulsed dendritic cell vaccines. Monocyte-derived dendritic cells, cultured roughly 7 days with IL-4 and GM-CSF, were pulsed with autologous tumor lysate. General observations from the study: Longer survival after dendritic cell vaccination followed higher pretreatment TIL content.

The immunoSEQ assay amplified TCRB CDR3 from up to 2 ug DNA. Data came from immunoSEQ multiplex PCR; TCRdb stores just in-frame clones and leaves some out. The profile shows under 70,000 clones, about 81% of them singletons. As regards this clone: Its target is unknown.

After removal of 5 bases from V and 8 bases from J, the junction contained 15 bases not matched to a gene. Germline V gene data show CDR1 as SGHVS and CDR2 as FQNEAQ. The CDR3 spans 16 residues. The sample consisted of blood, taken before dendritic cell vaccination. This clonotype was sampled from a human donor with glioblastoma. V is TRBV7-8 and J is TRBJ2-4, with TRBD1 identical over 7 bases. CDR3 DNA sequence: TGTGCCAGCAGCCTGCCGACAGGGAGTTTCGGAGACATTCAGTACTTC. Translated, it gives CASSLPTGSFGDIQYF.